One TCR beta chain is described in this entry. Samples each yielded at least 5 micrograms of total RNA. This entry belongs to a study of blood T cells in healthy people across ages. It was with a sample-barcoded 5' primer and a J-beta primer mix that a second PCR of roughly 7 to 12 cycles was run. TCRdb ran MiXCR on the 5' RACE reads and lists one entry per CDR3 protein. The profile shows approximately 880,000 distinct CDR3 sequences, about 48% of them singletons. The sample comprised blood. The origin of this receptor is a man in his thirties or forties in good health.

The CDR3 sequence is CASSEQTNTEAFF. The CDR3 DNA is TGCGCCAGCAGCGAACAGACGAACACTGAAGCTTTCTTT. V and J are TRBV5-1 and TRBJ1-1; D not certain. V was shortened by 4 bases and J by 1 base, with 8 bases between the two germline ends. The CDR3 is 13 amino acids. Germline V gene lookup returns CDR1 SGHRS and CDR2 YFSETQ. Full variable domain (remainder filled in from reference TRBV5-1 and TRBJ1-1): KAGVTQTPRYLIKTRGQQVTLSCSPISGHRSVSWYQQTPGQGLQFLFEYFSETQRNKGNFPGRFSGRQFSNSRSEMNVSTLELGDSALYLCASSEQTNTEAFFGQGTRLTVV.